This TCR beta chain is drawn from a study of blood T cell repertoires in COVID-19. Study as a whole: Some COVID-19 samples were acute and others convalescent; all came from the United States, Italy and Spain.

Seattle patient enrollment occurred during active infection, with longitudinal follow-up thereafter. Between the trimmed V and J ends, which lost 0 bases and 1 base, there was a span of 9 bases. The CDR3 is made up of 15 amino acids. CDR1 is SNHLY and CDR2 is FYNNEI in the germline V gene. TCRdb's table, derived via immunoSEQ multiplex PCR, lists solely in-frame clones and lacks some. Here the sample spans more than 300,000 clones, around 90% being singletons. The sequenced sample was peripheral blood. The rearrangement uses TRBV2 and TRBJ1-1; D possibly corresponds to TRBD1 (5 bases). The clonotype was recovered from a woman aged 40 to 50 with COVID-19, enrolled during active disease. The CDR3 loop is CASSEARGTNTEAFF. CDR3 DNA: TGTGCCAGCAGTGAAGCCCGGGGGACGAACACTGAAGCTTTCTTT. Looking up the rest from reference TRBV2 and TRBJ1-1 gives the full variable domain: EPEVTQTPSHQVTQMGQEVILRCVPISNHLYFYWYRQILGQKVEFLVSFYNNEISEKSEIFDDQFSVERPDGSNFTLKIRSTKLEDSAMYFCASSEARGTNTEAFFGQGTRLTVV.